The 27 T cell receptor beta chains reported below all come from one sample, sequenced in a study of T-cell reconstitution after alpha-beta-depleted transplantation in children. The authors prepared the TCRbeta library with unique molecular identifiers. TCRdb processed the PCR reads anew with MiXCR; each CDR3 protein has one entry. The data show hundreds of thousands of distinct CDR3 sequences, approximately 15% seen once. The sample was PBMCs, mostly from graft donor cells, taken 360 days after TCRalphabeta/CD19-depleted stem cell transplant. Every receptor here comes from a male patient between 5 and 17 years old who had a stem cell transplant for acute lymphoblastic leukemia, so the T cells may come from the graft donor.

The V gene is TRBV3-1, the J gene TRBJ2-1; TRBD2 aligns across 13 bases. Germline values: CDR1 LGHDT, CDR2 YNNKEL (reference sequence). J lost 6 bases, V lost 3 bases, and 8 bases had no gene match. The CDR3 runs to 17 residues. The CDR3 loop is CASSHPLTSGRVNEQFF. CDR3 sequence (DNA): TGTGCCAGCAGCCACCCCCTAACTAGCGGGAGGGTCAATGAGCAGTTCTTC.

The chain has TRBV10-3 and TRBJ2-3; D is uncertain. Germline CDR1 and CDR2: ENHRY and SYGVKD. The V end lost 9 bases, the J end lost 1 base, and 8 bases lay between the germline ends. The CDR3 is made up of 12 amino acids. CDR3: CAINSGTDTQYF. As DNA, the CDR3 is TGTGCCATTAACAGCGGCACAGATACGCAGTATTTT.

This clonotype was counted at least ten times. The rearrangement links TRBV12-3 or TRBV12-4 to TRBJ2-7; unclear D gene. This CDR3 comprises 13 residues. Trimming took 3 bases from V and 2 from J, leaving 8 bases between them. CDR3 DNA sequence: TGTGCCAGCAGTTTTGCGTTGCCCTACGAGCAGTACTTC. This translates into CASSFALPYEQYF.

The chain joins TRBV29-1 to TRBJ2-7; 7 nucleotides agree with TRBD1. The CDR3 contains 16 residues. In germline, CDR1 is SQVTM, CDR2 ANQGSEA. Trimming took 5 bases from V and 0 from J; bases not matched to a gene: 13. CDR3 loop: CSVSLGDSYFSYEQYF. The CDR3 nucleotides are TGCAGCGTTAGTCTTGGGGACAGTTATTTCTCCTACGAGCAGTACTTC.

The V gene is TRBV5-6, the J gene TRBJ1-1; no reliable D call. The CDR3 runs 14 residues. The V and J ends lost 2 bases and 3 bases respectively, with 11 bases between them. Germline CDR1 SGHDT, CDR2 YYEEEE. CDR3 residues: CASSFIRADTEAFF. The CDR3 DNA reads as TGTGCCAGCAGCTTTATCCGAGCGGACACTGAAGCTTTCTTT.

J is TRBJ1-5 and V is TRBV5-5; D gene unclear. Trimming took 2 bases from V and 3 from J, leaving 9 bases between them. The CDR3 has 14 amino acids. CDR1 and CDR2 from the germline V gene are SGHKS and YYEKEE (reference sequence). The chain's CDR3 is CASSFTGFNQPQHF. The CDR3 DNA follows: TGTGCCAGCAGCTTCACGGGTTTCAATCAGCCCCAGCATTTT. The whole variable domain, filled in from reference TRBV5-5 and TRBJ1-5, reads DAGVTQSPTHLIKTRGQQVTLRCSPISGHKSVSWYQQVLGQGPQFIFQYYEKEERGRGNFPDRFSARQFPNYSSELNVNALLLGDSALYLCASSFTGFNQPQHFGDGTRLSIL.

A few counts support this clonotype. V is TRBV20-1 and J is TRBJ2-5, with TRBD2 matching over 8 bases. From germline, CDR1 is DFQATT and CDR2 SNEGSKA (reference sequence). The CDR3 extends over 18 amino acids. Trimming at V came to 4 bases and at J to 5 bases, leaving 21 bases not matched to a gene. This chain's CDR3 is CSATTEQKPGTSGETQYF. In DNA form, the CDR3 reads TGCAGTGCTACAACCGAACAAAAACCCGGGACTAGTGGGGAGACCCAGTACTTC.

This clonotype was seen repeatedly, ten times or more. The chain joins TRBV10-3 to TRBJ2-7, with TRBD2 matching 11 bases. The CDR3 has 15 amino acids. Trimming at V came to 6 bases and at J to 3 bases, leaving 7 bases not matched to a gene. Germline lookup yields CDR1 ENHRY and CDR2 SYGVKD. CDR3 nucleotides: TGTGCCATCAGCCCCGGGACTAGCGGCCTCTACGAGCAGTACTTC. This gives the protein CAISPGTSGLYEQYF.

There are a few counts of this clonotype. The chain combines TRBV4-2 with TRBJ2-1; D remains ambiguous. Trimming took 1 base from V and 7 from J, leaving 14 bases between them. The germline V gene has CDR1 LGHNA and CDR2 YNFKEQ. The CDR3 contains 15 residues. This CDR3 is CASSQVGPVLNEQFF. The CDR3 region has the DNA TGTGCCAGCAGCCAAGTAGGACCCGTTCTTAATGAGCAGTTCTTC.

Many counts were recorded for this clonotype. The rearrangement links TRBV20-1 to TRBJ2-1; 8 nucleotides line up with TRBD2. V shed 0 bases and J 10 bases; nucleotides not matched to a gene: 11. Germline V lookup: CDR1 DFQATT, CDR2 SNEGSKA (reference sequence). The CDR3 spans 15 residues. CDR3: CSARDPTGGPFEQFF. The CDR3 coding sequence is TGCAGTGCTAGAGATCCTACGGGAGGGCCATTCGAGCAGTTCTTC.

The chain is built from TRBV6-1 and TRBJ2-7; D is possibly TRBD2 (5 bases). Germline V gene lookup returns CDR1 MNHNS and CDR2 SASEGT. Trimming took off 7 bases at V and 2 bases at J, with 15 bases between the two ends. The CDR3 is 14 residues long. In nucleotides, the CDR3 is TGTGCCAGCATGGAATCCGGGGTCGCCTACGAGCAGTACTTC. This encodes CASMESGVAYEQYF.

In this sample, this clonotype turned up a few times. This chain connects TRBV5-1 to TRBJ2-2, with TRBD2 matching over 8 bases. V dropped 4 bases and J dropped 5; count of bases not matched to a gene: 7. This CDR3 has 15 residues. From germline, CDR1 is SGHRS and CDR2 YFSETQ. The CDR3 region is CASSPGLGGTGELFF. The DNA of the CDR3 is TGCGCCAGCAGCCCGGGACTAGGAGGGACCGGGGAGCTGTTTTTT.

This clonotype was picked up one time. V is TRBV5-1 and J is TRBJ2-2, with 10 bases matching TRBD2. J gave up 6 bases and V 4 bases, and 6 bases lay outside the gene matches. There are 15 residues in the CDR3. Germline V gene sequence: CDR1 SGHRS, CDR2 YFSETQ. The CDR3: CASSLAGVDAGELFF. The CDR3 DNA reads TGCGCCAGCAGCCTAGCGGGAGTGGATGCCGGGGAGCTGTTTTTT.

This clonotype has ten or more counts. The chain recombines TRBV28 with TRBJ2-7; 8 bases match TRBD1. Germline values: CDR1 MDHEN, CDR2 SYDVKM. This CDR3 contains 13 residues. V gave up 5 bases and J gave up 4 bases; unmatched junction bases: 4. The CDR3 DNA follows: TGTGCCAGCAGTCGACAGGGGTGGTACGAGCAGTACTTC. This sequence encodes CASSRQGWYEQYF.

The chain uses TRBV5-5 and TRBJ2-2; 8 bases are a match to TRBD1. Germline CDR1 reads SGHKS; CDR2 reads YYEKEE (reference sequence). The CDR3 length is 15 residues. Trimming at V came to 4 bases and at J to 7 bases, leaving 9 bases not matched to a gene. For the CDR3, the DNA is TGTGCCAGCAGCCCGGACAGGGATGGTATCGGGGAGCTGTTTTTT. Translated: CASSPDRDGIGELFF.

The chain joins TRBV7-2 to TRBJ2-1; D remains unclear. V dropped 0 bases and J dropped 7 bases, with 4 bases sitting between them. CDR1 and CDR2 from the germline V gene are SGHTA and FQGNSA. The CDR3 has 12 amino acids. The DNA for the CDR3 is TGTGCCAGCAGCTTAGCGAAAAATGAGCAGTTCTTC. The encoded protein is CASSLAKNEQFF.

The rearrangement links TRBV2 to TRBJ1-5; D is possibly TRBD1 (6 bases). This CDR3 contains 17 residues. V was cut by 3 bases and J by 7 bases, with 22 bases left in between. Germline values: CDR1 SNHLY, CDR2 FYNNEI. The CDR3: CASSDDEVPGARQPQHF. The CDR3 DNA reads as TGTGCCAGCAGTGATGATGAAGTTCCGGGGGCCCGGCAGCCCCAGCATTTT.

The genes are TRBV6-5 and TRBJ2-1; TRBD1 matches 9 bases. V was clipped by 6 bases and J by 8 bases; unmatched bases: 2. CDR3 length: 12 residues. CDR1 is MNHEY, CDR2 SVGAGI, per germline. The CDR3 bases are TGTGCCAGCAGCCGACAGGGGGATGAGCAGTTCTTC. This sequence encodes CASSRQGDEQFF.

This clonotype was seen many times. The rearrangement links TRBV27 to TRBJ2-7; 8 bases are a match to TRBD1. Germline loops: CDR1 MNHEY, CDR2 SMNVEV (reference sequence). The CDR3 extends over 14 amino acids. V shed 4 bases, J shed 4 bases, and the junction held 6 bases outside the gene matches. CDR3 in amino acids: CASSSGQGIYEQYF. DNA of the CDR3: TGTGCCAGCAGTTCTGGACAGGGCATTTACGAGCAGTACTTC.

The sample holds a few counts of this clonotype. The V gene is TRBV20-1, the J gene TRBJ2-7, with D possibly TRBD2 on 6 matching bases. The CDR3 covers 15 residues. V was shortened by 0 bases and J by 1 base, with 13 bases between the two germline ends. The germline V gene has CDR1 DFQATT and CDR2 SNEGSKA (reference sequence). The CDR3 nucleotides are TGCAGTGCTAGAGATCCCCCCGGGGGATCCTACGAGCAGTACTTC. Its protein product is CSARDPPGGSYEQYF.

This clonotype has a handful of counts. This chain connects TRBV4-1 to TRBJ2-3; D is uncertain. CDR1 is MGHRA, CDR2 YSYEKL, per germline. Trimming cost V 2 bases and J 6 bases, with 15 bases left between them. This CDR3 is built from 15 residues. CDR3 region: CASSQLVYVMDTQYF. The DNA for the CDR3 is TGCGCCAGCAGCCAATTGGTCTACGTAATGGATACGCAGTATTTT.

The gene calls are TRBV12-3 or TRBV12-4 and TRBJ2-1; D is possibly TRBD2 (6 bases). This CDR3 has 18 residues. V lost 1 base, J lost 3 bases, and 19 bases lay in between. The CDR3 DNA reads TGTGCCAGCAGTTTAGGAGCCTTGGACTACCGGGTCTACAATGAGCAGTTCTTC. It codes for CASSLGALDYRVYNEQFF.

This clonotype was observed a few times. This chain links TRBV7-9 with TRBJ2-7, with D unresolved. The germline V and J ends were trimmed by 5 bases and 5 bases, with 10 bases remaining between them. Germline CDR1 SEHNR, CDR2 FQNEAQ (reference sequence). CDR3 length equals 12 residues. Here the CDR3 reads CASSGTRNEQYF. The CDR3 nucleotides read TGTGCCAGCAGCGGTACGAGGAACGAGCAGTACTTC.

This clonotype occurred a few times. The V gene is TRBV6-4, the J gene TRBJ2-3; 9 bases fit TRBD2. Per germline, CDR1 MRHNA and CDR2 SNTAGT. The CDR3 spans 15 residues. V lost 1 base and J lost 3; bases outside the gene matches: 2. This CDR3 reads CASSDWSGGTDTQYF. In DNA, the CDR3 is TGTGCCAGCAGTGACTGGAGCGGGGGGACAGATACGCAGTATTTT.

The table lists this clonotype with many counts. The rearrangement links TRBV4-2 to TRBJ1-1; D is possibly TRBD1 (5 bases). Trimming removed 3 bases from V and 12 bases from J, with 23 bases in between. From germline, CDR1 is LGHNA and CDR2 YNFKEQ. The CDR3 is made up of 15 amino acids. The CDR3 region has the DNA TGTGCCAGCAGCCAGTACCTTGGGACGGAACCGCGAACTTTCTTT. It translates to CASSQYLGTEPRTFF.

In its sample, this clonotype was seen a few times. J is TRBJ2-1 and V is TRBV7-9; 8 bases agree with TRBD2. With V trimmed by 4 bases and J by 9 bases, 8 bases remained unmatched. Germline V gene sequence: CDR1 SEHNR, CDR2 FQNEAQ (reference sequence). The CDR3 spans 14 residues. The CDR3 region has the DNA TGTGCCAGCAGCTACCCCGGGACTAGTGGTGAGCAGTTCTTC. Protein: CASSYPGTSGEQFF.

The chain is built from TRBV6-5 and TRBJ2-7; the D gene is possibly TRBD1 (6 bases). The V and J ends lost 4 bases and 3 bases respectively, with 13 bases between them. The CDR3 runs 14 residues. The germline V gene encodes CDR1 MNHEY and CDR2 SVGAGI. The CDR3 coding sequence is TGTGCCAGCAGTTTGGACAGCGTCCGCTACGAGCAGTACTTC. It yields the protein CASSLDSVRYEQYF.